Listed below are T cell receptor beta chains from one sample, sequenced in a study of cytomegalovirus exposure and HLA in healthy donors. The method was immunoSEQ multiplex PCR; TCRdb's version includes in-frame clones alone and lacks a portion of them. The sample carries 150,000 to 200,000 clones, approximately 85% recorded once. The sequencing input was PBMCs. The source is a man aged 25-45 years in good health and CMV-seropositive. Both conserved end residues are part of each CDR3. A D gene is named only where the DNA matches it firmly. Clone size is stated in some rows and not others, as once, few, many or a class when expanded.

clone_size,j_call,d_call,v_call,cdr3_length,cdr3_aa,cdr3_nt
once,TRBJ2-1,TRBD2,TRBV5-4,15,CASSPLAGGPDEQFF,TGTGCCAGCAGCCCTCTAGCGGGAGGGCCCGATGAGCAGTTCTTC
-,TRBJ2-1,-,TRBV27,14,CASSLSLDFHEQFF,TGTGCCAGCAGCCTATCACTAGATTTCCATGAGCAGTTCTTC
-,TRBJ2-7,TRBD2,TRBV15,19,CATSRDHTGLAGRAYEQYF,TGTGCCACCAGCAGAGATCATACGGGACTAGCGGGGAGAGCCTACGAGCAGTACTTC
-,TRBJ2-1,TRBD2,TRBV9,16,CASSVSGRSSYNEQFF,TGTGCCAGCAGCGTTAGCGGGAGGAGCTCCTACAATGAGCAGTTCTTC
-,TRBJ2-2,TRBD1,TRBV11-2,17,CASRRILRGRRTGELFF,TGTGCCAGCAGGCGTATACTCAGGGGGCGGCGTACCGGGGAGCTGTTTTTT
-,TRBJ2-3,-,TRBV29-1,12,CSVGGPPDTQYF,TGCAGCGTTGGTGGGCCGCCAGATACGCAGTATTTT
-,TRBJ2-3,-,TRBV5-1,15,CASTRVVSSADTQYF,TGCGCCAGCACCCGCGTCGTCAGTAGCGCAGATACGCAGTATTTT
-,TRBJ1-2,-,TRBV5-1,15,CASSLDPGTNYGYTF,TGCGCCAGCAGCTTGGACCCAGGAACTAACTATGGCTACACCTTC
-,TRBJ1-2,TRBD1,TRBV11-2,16,CASSPGQGTLFYGYTF,TGTGCCAGCAGCCCGGGACAGGGGACACTCTTCTATGGCTACACCTTC
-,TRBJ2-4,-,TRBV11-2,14,CASSLYVQENIQYF,TGTGCCAGCAGCTTATACGTGCAGGAAAACATTCAGTACTTC
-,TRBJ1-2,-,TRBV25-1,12,CASSDGRYGYTF,TGTGCCAGCAGTGATGGGAGGTATGGCTACACCTTC
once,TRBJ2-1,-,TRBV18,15,CASSPERSSYNEQFF,TGTGCCAGCTCACCGGAGCGTTCCTCCTACAATGAGCAGTTCTTC
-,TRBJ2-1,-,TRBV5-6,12,CASSSLRNEQFF,TGTGCCAGCAGCTCGCTACGAAATGAGCAGTTCTTC
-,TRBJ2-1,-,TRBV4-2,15,CASSQEYRMDNEQFF,TGTGCCAGCAGCCAAGAATACAGGATGGACAATGAGCAGTTCTTC
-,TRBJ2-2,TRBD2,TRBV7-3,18,CASSSPGLAGGITGELFF,TGTGCCAGCAGCTCACCGGGACTAGCGGGAGGGATCACCGGGGAGCTGTTTTTT
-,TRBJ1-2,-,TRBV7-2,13,CASSLRANYGYTF,TGTGCCAGCAGTTTGCGGGCCAACTATGGCTACACCTTC
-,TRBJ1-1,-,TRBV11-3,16,CASSLGGGRTNTEAFF,TGTGCCAGCAGCTTAGGGGGCGGCAGAACGAACACTGAAGCTTTCTTT
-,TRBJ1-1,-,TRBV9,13,CASSVDRGTEAFF,TGTGCCAGCAGCGTCGACCGGGGCACTGAAGCTTTCTTT
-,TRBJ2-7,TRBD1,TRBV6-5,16,CASSYSTGETSYEQYF,TGTGCCAGCAGTTACTCAACAGGGGAAACCTCCTACGAGCAGTACTTC
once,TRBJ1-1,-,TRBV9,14,CASSPQGTPTEAFF,TGTGCCAGCAGCCCACAGGGAACACCCACTGAAGCTTTCTTT
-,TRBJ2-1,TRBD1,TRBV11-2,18,CASSLFGTDLSSYNEQFF,TGTGCCAGCAGCTTATTCGGGACAGACCTAAGCTCCTACAATGAGCAGTTCTTC
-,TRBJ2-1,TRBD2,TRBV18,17,CASSPRTASGTPYEQFF,TGTGCCAGCTCACCACGCACTGCTAGCGGGACCCCCTATGAGCAGTTCTTC
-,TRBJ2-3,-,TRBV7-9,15,CASSPSGLGGDTQYF,TGTGCCAGCAGCCCCAGCGGCCTAGGAGGAGATACGCAGTATTTT
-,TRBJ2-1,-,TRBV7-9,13,CASSLAGADEQFF,TGTGCCAGCAGCTTAGCGGGAGCGGACGAGCAGTTCTTC
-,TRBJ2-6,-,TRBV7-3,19,CASSLTLLGQPSGANVLTF,TGTGCCAGCAGCTTAACGTTACTGGGACAACCCTCTGGGGCCAACGTCCTGACTTTC
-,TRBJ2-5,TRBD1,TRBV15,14,CATSRDPGGETQYF,TGTGCCACCAGCAGAGATCCAGGGGGAGAGACCCAGTACTTC
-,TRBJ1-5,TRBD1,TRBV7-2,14,CASSLDQGDQPQHF,TGTGCCAGCAGCTTAGACCAGGGGGATCAGCCCCAGCATTTT
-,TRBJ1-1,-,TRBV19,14,CASSARMAYTEAFF,TGTGCCAGTAGTGCCAGAATGGCTTATACTGAAGCTTTCTTT
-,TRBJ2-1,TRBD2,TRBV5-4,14,CASSFTSAYNEQFF,TGTGCCAGCAGCTTCACTAGCGCGTACAATGAGCAGTTCTTC
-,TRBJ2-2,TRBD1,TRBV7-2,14,CASSLTGGPGELFF,TGTGCCAGCAGCCTGACAGGGGGCCCCGGGGAGCTGTTTTTT
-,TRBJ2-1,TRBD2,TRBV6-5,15,CASSRGGRSYNEQFF,TGTGCCAGCTCCCGGGGCGGGAGGTCCTACAATGAGCAGTTCTTC
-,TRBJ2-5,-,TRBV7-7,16,CASSVGEIVGQETQYF,TGTGCTAGCAGCGTAGGGGAGATAGTGGGCCAAGAGACCCAGTACTTC
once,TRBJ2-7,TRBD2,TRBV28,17,CASSDPLWTSGSSGQYF,TGTGCCAGCAGTGACCCTCTCTGGACTAGCGGGAGTTCAGGGCAGTACTTC
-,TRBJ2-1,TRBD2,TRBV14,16,CASSQDSGTAYNEQFF,TGTGCCAGCAGCCAAGATAGCGGGACCGCCTACAATGAGCAGTTCTTC
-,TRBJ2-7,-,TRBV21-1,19,CASSKTPPNRLAGSSEQYF,TGTGCCAGCAGCAAAACCCCTCCCAATCGACTAGCGGGATCGTCCGAGCAGTACTTC
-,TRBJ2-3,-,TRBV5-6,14,CASSSVTETDTQYF,TGTGCCAGCAGCTCCGTGACGGAGACAGATACGCAGTATTTT
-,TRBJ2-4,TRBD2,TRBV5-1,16,CASSLAREGPKNIQYF,TGCGCCAGCAGCTTGGCTAGGGAGGGCCCCAAAAACATTCAGTACTTC
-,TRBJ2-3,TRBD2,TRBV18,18,CASSQSQPGLASTDTQYF,TGTGCCAGCTCGCAATCCCAGCCGGGACTAGCTAGCACAGATACGCAGTATTTT
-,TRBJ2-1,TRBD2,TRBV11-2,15,CASSLVWREADEQFF,TGTGCCAGCAGCTTAGTATGGCGGGAGGCGGATGAGCAGTTCTTC
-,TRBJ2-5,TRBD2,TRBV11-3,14,CASRFSGREETQYF,TGTGCCAGCAGATTTAGCGGGAGGGAGGAGACCCAGTACTTC
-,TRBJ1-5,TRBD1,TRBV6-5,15,CASSLDRFSNQPQHF,TGTGCCAGCAGCCTGGACAGGTTTAGCAATCAGCCCCAGCATTTT
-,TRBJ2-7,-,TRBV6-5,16,CASSYRGSGILTEQYF,TGTGCCAGCAGTTACAGGGGGTCAGGGATCCTTACCGAGCAGTACTTC
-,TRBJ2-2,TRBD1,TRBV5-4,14,CASNKQGVFGELFF,TGTGCCAGCAACAAACAGGGGGTCTTCGGGGAGCTGTTTTTT
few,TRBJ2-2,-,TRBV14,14,CASSLLANTGELFF,TGTGCCAGCAGCCTACTAGCGAACACCGGGGAGCTGTTTTTT
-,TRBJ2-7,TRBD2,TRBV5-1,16,CASSLEGLAGGGEQYF,TGCGCCAGCAGCTTGGAGGGACTAGCGGGCGGCGGCGAGCAGTACTTC
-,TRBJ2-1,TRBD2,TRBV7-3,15,CASSPIAGSYNEQFF,TGTGCCAGCAGCCCTATAGCGGGATCCTACAATGAGCAGTTCTTC
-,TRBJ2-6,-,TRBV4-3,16,CASSQVLGAGANVLTF,TGCGCCAGCAGCCAAGTTCTGGGCGCTGGGGCCAACGTCCTGACTTTC
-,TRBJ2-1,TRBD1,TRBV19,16,CASSLDRVSSYNEQFF,TGTGCCAGTAGCCTCGACAGGGTGAGCTCCTACAATGAGCAGTTCTTC
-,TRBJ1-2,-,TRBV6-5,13,CASSYLGRGGYTF,TGTGCCAGCAGTTATTTAGGCAGGGGCGGCTACACCTTC
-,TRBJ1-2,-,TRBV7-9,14,CASSIGQNNYGYTF,TGTGCCAGCAGCATCGGACAGAACAACTATGGCTACACCTTC
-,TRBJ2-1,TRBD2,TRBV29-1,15,CSVELVVRGGDEQFF,TGCAGCGTTGAACTGGTAGTAAGGGGAGGGGATGAGCAGTTCTTC
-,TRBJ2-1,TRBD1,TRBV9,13,CASSLTGAAEQFF,TGTGCCAGCAGTCTCACAGGGGCGGCGGAGCAGTTCTTC
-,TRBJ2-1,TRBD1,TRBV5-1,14,CASSLAGTDNEQFF,TGCGCCAGCAGCTTGGCAGGGACAGACAATGAGCAGTTCTTC
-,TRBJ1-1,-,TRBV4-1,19,CASSQDRVRPPGVDTEAFF,TGCGCCAGCAGCCAAGATCGGGTCCGACCCCCGGGGGTCGACACTGAAGCTTTCTTT
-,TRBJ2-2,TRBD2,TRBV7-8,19,CASSLGLGASGIGAGELFF,TGTGCCAGCAGCTTAGGGCTGGGGGCTAGCGGGATAGGGGCCGGGGAGCTGTTTTTT